The sample holds many counts of the clone carrying this T cell receptor (beta chain). The antigen is not known. These data come from a study of CD8 T cells in ankylosing spondylitis. Findings of the study overall: What seemed typical of ankylosing spondylitis blood was a TCR beta motif built from under 10 highly homologous variants.

The junction had 7 bases not matched to a gene; V was cut back by 6 bases and J by 10 bases. The CDR3 is 13 amino acids. CDR1 and CDR2 from the germline V gene are SGHTA and FQGTGA. One entry per CDR3 protein results from TCRdb running MiXCR on the 5' RACE reads. Here the sample spans roughly 220,000 distinct CDR3 sequences, about 10% being singletons. Input material: blood, either unsorted or a sorted T cell fraction (not recorded which). J is TRBJ2-1 and V is TRBV7-3, with 9 bases that match TRBD2. This clonotype was obtained from a male donor with ankylosing spondylitis or in good health (not recorded which). The CDR3 DNA reads TGTGCCAGCAGTCTTAGGACTAGCGACGAGCAGTTCTTC. Protein: CASSLRTSDEQFF.